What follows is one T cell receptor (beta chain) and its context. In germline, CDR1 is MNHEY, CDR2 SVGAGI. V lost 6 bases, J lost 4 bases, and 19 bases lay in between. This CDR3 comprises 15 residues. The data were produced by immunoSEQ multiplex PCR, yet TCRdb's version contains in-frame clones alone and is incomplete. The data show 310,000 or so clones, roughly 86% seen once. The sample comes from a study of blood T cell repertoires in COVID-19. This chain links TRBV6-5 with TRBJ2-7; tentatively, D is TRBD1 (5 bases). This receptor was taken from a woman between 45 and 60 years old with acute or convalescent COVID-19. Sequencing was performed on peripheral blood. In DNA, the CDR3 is TGTGCCAGCAGAAAAGGCCCTCAGGGTGGATACGAGCAGTACTTC. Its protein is CASRKGPQGGYEQYF.